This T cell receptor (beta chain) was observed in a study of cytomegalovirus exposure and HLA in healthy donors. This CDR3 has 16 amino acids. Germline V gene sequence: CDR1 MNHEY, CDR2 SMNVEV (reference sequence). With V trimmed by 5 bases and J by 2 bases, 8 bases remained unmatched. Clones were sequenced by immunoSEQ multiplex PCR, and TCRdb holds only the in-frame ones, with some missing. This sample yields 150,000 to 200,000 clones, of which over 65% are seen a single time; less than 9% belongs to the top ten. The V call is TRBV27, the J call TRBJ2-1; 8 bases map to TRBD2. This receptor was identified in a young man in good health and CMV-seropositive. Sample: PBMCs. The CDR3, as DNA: TGTGCCAGCAGTCCCTCATCGGGAGGGACCTACAATGAGCAGTTCTTC. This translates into CASSPSSGGTYNEQFF.